This T cell receptor beta chain was found in a study of CD8+CD57+ T cells in acquired aplastic anemia. Study overall: DNA from sorted CD4+ and CD8+ cells averaged around 3.5 ug.

The study profiled TCR beta VDJ and CDR3 using genomic DNA as template. MiXCR, applied by TCRdb to the reads, yields one record per CDR3 protein. Among under 200,000 distinct CDR3 sequences listed, around 43% were seen once. Flow cytometry had shown expanded CD8+CD57+ cells in the patients chosen for sequencing. A remark on this clonotype: Its matching antigen is unknown.

General study points: Sharing between patients and controls was observed for roughly 30 CD8+ CDR3 sequences. The CD8+ Simpson's diversity of patients and controls was not significantly different.

Sample: sorted CD4+, CD8+, or CD8+CD57+ T cells (not recorded which) from PBMCs. The clonotype comes from a human donor with aplastic anemia.

CDR3 nucleotides: TGTGCCATCAGTAGAGATCACTACGAGCAGTACGTC. Protein product: CAISRDHYEQYV. This sequence joins TRBV10-3 and TRBJ2-7; no clear D. Germline V lookup: CDR1 ENHRY, CDR2 SYGVKD. This CDR3 comprises 12 residues. The germline V and J ends were trimmed by 5 bases and 3 bases, with 8 bases remaining between them.